The rows below give T cell receptor beta chains drawn from one sample of a study of shared clonotypes between healthy human individuals. The protocol was immunoSEQ multiplex PCR, while the TCRdb copy is restricted to in-frame clones and leaves out a portion. Of 2,500,000 or so clones in the sample, over 85% were seen once. Sample: naive CD4+ T cells from PBMCs. The receptors here all came from a man aged 18-30 years in good health. Some clones in this sample may be carry-over from other donors' samples. The CDR3 runs from the conserved cysteine through the conserved F or W. A D gene is named only where the DNA matches it firmly. A row's size may be missing; if present it is once, few, many or a size class.

j_call	d_call	clone_size	v_call	cdr3_aa	cdr3_nt
TRBJ1-3	NA	once	TRBV14	CASSHRPGLRGNTIYF	TGTGCCAGCAGCCACCGACCGGGCCTAAGGGGAAACACCATATATTTT
TRBJ2-1	NA	NA	TRBV30	CAWSVRTGVLNEQFF	TGTGCCTGGAGTGTACGGACCGGGGTCCTCAATGAGCAGTTCTTC
TRBJ2-1	TRBD2	NA	TRBV28	CASSLGSGGPNEQFF	TGTGCCAGCAGTTTAGGGTCGGGAGGGCCCAATGAGCAGTTCTTC
TRBJ1-3	NA	NA	TRBV7-2	CASSFGGEFGNTIYF	TGTGCCAGCAGCTTTGGGGGCGAGTTTGGAAACACCATATATTTT
TRBJ2-7	TRBD2	NA	TRBV6-6	CASSYAGAGALYEQYF	TGTGCCAGCAGTTACGCGGGAGCGGGGGCTTTGTACGAGCAGTACTTC
TRBJ1-5	NA	NA	TRBV28	CASTEGRTNQPQHF	TGTGCCAGCACCGAGGGACGGACCAATCAGCCCCAGCATTTT
TRBJ1-2	NA	NA	TRBV18	CASSPLLGAEGYTF	TGTGCCAGCTCACCACTTTTGGGGGCAGAGGGCTACACCTTC
TRBJ1-2	NA	NA	TRBV18	CASSPDSNYGYTF	TGTGCCAGCTCACCTGACAGCAACTATGGCTACACCTTC
TRBJ1-3	NA	NA	TRBV18	CASSPDGVMSGNTIYF	TGTGCCAGCTCACCAGACGGGGTGATGTCTGGAAACACCATATATTTT
TRBJ2-1	NA	NA	TRBV19	CASSGFTMGNEQFF	TGTGCCAGTTCGGGGTTTACCATGGGCAATGAGCAGTTCTTC
TRBJ2-7	TRBD2	NA	TRBV13	CASSLRTVAGVSYEQYF	TGTGCCAGCAGCCTAAGGACCGTAGCGGGAGTCTCCTACGAGCAGTACTTC
TRBJ2-3	TRBD2	NA	TRBV6-5	CASSRGLAEIDTQYF	TGTGCCAGCAGTCGAGGACTAGCGGAGATAGATACGCAGTATTTT
TRBJ2-1	TRBD2	NA	TRBV14	CASSQEPTRLAGVSYNEQFF	TGTGCCAGCAGCCAAGAACCAACCAGACTAGCGGGAGTTTCCTACAATGAGCAGTTCTTC
TRBJ2-4	NA	NA	TRBV18	CASSPLENIQYF	TGTGCCAGCTCACCTCTAGAAAACATTCAGTACTTC
TRBJ2-1	NA	NA	TRBV5-1	CASSGGSGVSYNEQFF	TGCGCCAGCAGTGGGGGTAGCGGAGTATCCTACAATGAGCAGTTCTTC
TRBJ2-7	NA	NA	TRBV9	CASSATSHFPPAEQYF	TGTGCCAGCAGCGCCACTTCCCACTTCCCCCCCGCCGAGCAGTACTTC
TRBJ1-5	NA	NA	TRBV2	CASSPIARGGQPQHF	TGTGCCAGCAGTCCCATTGCCCGAGGCGGCCAGCCCCAGCATTTT
TRBJ2-7	NA	few	TRBV27	CASYYAGTCNEQYF	TGTGCCAGCTACTACGCCGGGACATGCAACGAGCAGTACTTC
TRBJ2-1	TRBD2	NA	TRBV7-3	CASSSHSGRGGNEQFF	TGTGCCAGCAGCTCCCATAGCGGGAGAGGGGGCAATGAGCAGTTCTTC
TRBJ1-1	TRBD1	once	TRBV5-1	CASSPGTDGAAFF	TGCGCCAGCAGCCCAGGGACAGATGGAGCGGCTTTCTTT
TRBJ2-2	TRBD1	NA	TRBV5-1	CASSAGQGDTGELFF	TGCGCCAGCAGCGCGGGACAGGGCGACACCGGGGAGCTGTTTTTT
TRBJ1-1	TRBD1	once	TRBV5-1	CASSSVQGQNTEAFF	TGCGCCAGCAGCTCCGTACAGGGGCAGAACACTGAAGCTTTCTTT
TRBJ2-7	TRBD2	NA	TRBV2	CASSVSLAGGRYEQYF	TGTGCCAGCAGTGTTAGCCTAGCGGGAGGGCGCTACGAGCAGTACTTC
TRBJ1-6	NA	NA	TRBV28	CASSSPIRVYNSPLHF	TGTGCCAGCAGTTCTCCTATCCGGGTTTATAATTCACCCCTCCACTTT
TRBJ2-7	TRBD1	once	TRBV27	CASSRGLVRAYEQYF	TGTGCCAGCAGTAGGGGGCTGGTGAGGGCCTACGAGCAGTACTTC
TRBJ1-5	NA	NA	TRBV5-5	CASSLGSTGGQPQHF	TGTGCCAGCAGCTTGGGCTCCACGGGCGGTCAGCCCCAGCATTTT
TRBJ2-1	TRBD2	NA	TRBV7-9	CASTLGLALSNEQFF	TGTGCCAGCACCTTGGGACTAGCTTTAAGTAATGAGCAGTTCTTC
TRBJ2-5	NA	NA	TRBV7-2	CASSTQGTRGQETQYF	TGTGCCAGCAGCACTCAAGGCACACGAGGGCAAGAGACCCAGTACTTC
TRBJ2-7	NA	NA	TRBV15	CATSRGYYEQYF	TGTGCCACCAGCAGGGGCTACTACGAGCAGTACTTC
TRBJ2-7	NA	NA	TRBV27	CASSFNRAASSYEQYF	TGTGCCAGCAGTTTCAATAGAGCGGCATCCTCCTACGAGCAGTACTTC
TRBJ2-1	NA	NA	TRBV21-1	CASSRVQGNEQFF	TGTGCCAGCAGCAGGGTTCAGGGAAATGAGCAGTTCTTC
TRBJ2-7	TRBD2	NA	TRBV18	CASSSWTSGRSEQYF	TGTGCCAGCTCATCTTGGACTAGCGGGAGGAGCGAGCAGTACTTC
TRBJ1-1	TRBD1	NA	TRBV6-7	CASTGGMTEAFF	TGTGCCAGCACAGGGGGCATGACTGAAGCTTTCTTT
TRBJ2-7	NA	NA	TRBV30	CAWSVWPINEQYF	TGTGCCTGGAGTGTTTGGCCGATCAACGAGCAGTACTTC
TRBJ1-5	TRBD1	NA	TRBV19	CASSPRTGRDSNQPQHF	TGTGCCAGTAGTCCTCGGACAGGGAGGGACTCCAATCAGCCCCAGCATTTT
TRBJ2-1	TRBD2	NA	TRBV30	CAWIGLVYDEQFF	TGTGCCTGGATAGGACTAGTTTACGATGAGCAGTTCTTC
TRBJ2-7	TRBD2	NA	TRBV18	CASSPRGLAEQYF	TGTGCCAGCTCACCACGGGGACTAGCCGAGCAGTACTTC
TRBJ2-7	TRBD1	NA	TRBV7-9	CAGENGDRGDEQYF	TGTGCCGGAGAAAACGGGGACAGGGGGGACGAGCAGTACTTC
TRBJ2-3	NA	NA	TRBV29-1	CSTLEAGTDTQYF	TGCAGCACCCTTGAGGCGGGGACAGATACGCAGTATTTT
TRBJ1-4	NA	NA	TRBV25-1	CASSPITRPATNEKLFF	TGTGCCAGCAGTCCGATCACCAGACCTGCAACTAATGAAAAACTGTTTTTT
TRBJ2-1	NA	NA	TRBV5-8	CASSLGSGRGNEQFF	TGTGCCAGCAGCCTGGGTTCGGGGAGGGGGAATGAGCAGTTCTTC
TRBJ1-5	NA	NA	TRBV5-6	CASSLWQGRNQPQHF	TGTGCCAGCAGCTTGTGGCAGGGACGCAATCAGCCCCAGCATTTT
TRBJ1-1	NA	few	TRBV28	CASALSDTEAFF	TGTGCCAGCGCCCTGTCGGACACTGAAGCTTTCTTT
TRBJ1-5	NA	NA	TRBV15	CATSRVPSNQPQHF	TGTGCCACCAGCAGAGTACCCAGCAATCAGCCCCAGCATTTT
TRBJ2-3	NA	NA	TRBV4-1	CASSQDHEFRTDTQYF	TGCGCCAGCAGCCAAGATCATGAATTTAGAACAGATACGCAGTATTTT